This T cell receptor beta chain was captured by sequencing in a study of naive and memory T cell subsets. Whole-study results and caveats: Naive repertoires, especially CD8, held a few larger clonotypes, possibly memory cells re-expressing CD45RA.

Both TRBC1 and TRBC2 were covered by a beta constant-region primer of two equimolar oligonucleotides. Four rounds of PCR amplified the ligated cDNA using nested alpha and beta constant-region primers plus SP2. TCRdb reanalysed the UMI-ligation and nested PCR reads using MiXCR and keeps one entry per CDR3 protein. The sample lists under 150,000 distinct CDR3 sequences, 15% to 20% occurring once. A few counts support this clonotype. As yet, its antigen is unknown. V was trimmed by 3 bases and J by 6 bases, leaving 7 bases between them. The length of the CDR3 is 12 residues. The V gene is TRBV12-3 or TRBV12-4, the J gene TRBJ2-3; D ambiguous. Specimen: naive CD8+ T cells from blood. The sequence was collected from a human donor in good health. In DNA, the CDR3 is TGTGCCAGCAGTTTTCCTCGGGATACGCAGTATTTT. Amino acids: CASSFPRDTQYF.